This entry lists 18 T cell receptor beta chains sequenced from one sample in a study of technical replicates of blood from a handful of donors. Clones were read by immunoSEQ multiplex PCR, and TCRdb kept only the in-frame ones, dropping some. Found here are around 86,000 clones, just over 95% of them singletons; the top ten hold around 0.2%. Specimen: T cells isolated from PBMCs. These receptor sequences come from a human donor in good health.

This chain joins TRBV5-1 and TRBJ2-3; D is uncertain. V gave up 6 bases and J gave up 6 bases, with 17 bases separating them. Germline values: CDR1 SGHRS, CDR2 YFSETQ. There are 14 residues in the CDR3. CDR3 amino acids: CASTAASTTDTQYF. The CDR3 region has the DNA TGCGCCAGCACGGCGGCCTCCACCACGGATACGCAGTATTTT.

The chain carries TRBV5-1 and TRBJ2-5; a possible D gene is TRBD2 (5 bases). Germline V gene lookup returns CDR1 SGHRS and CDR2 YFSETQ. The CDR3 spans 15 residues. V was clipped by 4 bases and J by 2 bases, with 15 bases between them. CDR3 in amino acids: CASSPKWEPQETQYF. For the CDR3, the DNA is TGCGCCAGCAGCCCCAAGTGGGAGCCTCAAGAGACCCAGTACTTC.

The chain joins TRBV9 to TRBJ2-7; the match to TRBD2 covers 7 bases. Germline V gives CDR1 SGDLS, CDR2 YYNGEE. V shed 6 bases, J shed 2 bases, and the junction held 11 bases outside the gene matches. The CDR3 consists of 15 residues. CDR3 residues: CASTSGGDGPYEQYF. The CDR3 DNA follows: TGTGCCAGCACCAGTGGGGGGGACGGACCCTACGAGCAGTACTTC.

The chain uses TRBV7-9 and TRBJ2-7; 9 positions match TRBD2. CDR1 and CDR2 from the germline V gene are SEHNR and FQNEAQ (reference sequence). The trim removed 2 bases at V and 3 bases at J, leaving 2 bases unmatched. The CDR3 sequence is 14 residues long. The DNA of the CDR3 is TGTGCCAGCAGCTTACTAGCGGGGAACTACGAGCAGTACTTC. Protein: CASSLLAGNYEQYF.

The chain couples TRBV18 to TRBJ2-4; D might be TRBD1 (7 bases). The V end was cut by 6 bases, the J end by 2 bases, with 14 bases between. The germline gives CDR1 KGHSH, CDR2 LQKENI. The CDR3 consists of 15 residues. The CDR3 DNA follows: TGTGCCAGCTCTTCGGAGGGGGCGACCAAAAACATTCAGTACTTC. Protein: CASSSEGATKNIQYF.

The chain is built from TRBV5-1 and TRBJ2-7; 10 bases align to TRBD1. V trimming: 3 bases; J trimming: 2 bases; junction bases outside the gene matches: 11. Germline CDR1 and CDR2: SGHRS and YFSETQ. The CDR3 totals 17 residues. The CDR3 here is CASSSSSGTGATYEQYF. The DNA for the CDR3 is TGCGCCAGCAGCTCCAGCTCCGGGACAGGGGCAACCTACGAGCAGTACTTC. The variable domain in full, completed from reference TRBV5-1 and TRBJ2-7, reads KAGVTQTPRYLIKTRGQQVTLSCSPISGHRSVSWYQQTPGQGLQFLFEYFSETQRNKGNFPGRFSGRQFSNSRSEMNVSTLELGDSALYLCASSSSSGTGATYEQYFGPGTRLTVT.

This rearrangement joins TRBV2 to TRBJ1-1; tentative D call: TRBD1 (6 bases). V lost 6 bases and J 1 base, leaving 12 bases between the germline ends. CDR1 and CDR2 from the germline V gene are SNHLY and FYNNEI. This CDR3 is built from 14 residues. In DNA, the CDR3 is TGTGCCAGCAGGCCGAGGGGACAGAACACTGAAGCTTTCTTT. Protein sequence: CASRPRGQNTEAFF. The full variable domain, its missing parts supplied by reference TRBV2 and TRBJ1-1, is EPEVTQTPSHQVTQMGQEVILRCVPISNHLYFYWYRQILGQKVEFLVSFYNNEISEKSEIFDDQFSVERPDGSNFTLKIRSTKLEDSAMYFCASRPRGQNTEAFFGQGTRLTVV.

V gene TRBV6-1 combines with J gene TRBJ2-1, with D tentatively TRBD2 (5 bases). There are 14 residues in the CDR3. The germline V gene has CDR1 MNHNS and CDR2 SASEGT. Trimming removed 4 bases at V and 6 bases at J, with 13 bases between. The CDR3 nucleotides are TGTGCCAGCAGTGTTCGGGCCGCGGGCAATGAGCAGTTCTTC. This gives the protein CASSVRAAGNEQFF.

CDR3 region: CASSLYQTSGGTDTQYF. CDR3 DNA sequence: TGTGCCAGCAGTCTTTACCAGACTAGCGGGGGCACAGATACGCAGTATTTT. V and J are TRBV27 and TRBJ2-3; 11 bases fit TRBD2. CDR3 size: 17 residues. Germline CDR1 reads MNHEY; CDR2 reads SMNVEV (reference sequence). The V segment lost 5 bases and the J segment 1 base; nucleotides outside the gene matches: 8.

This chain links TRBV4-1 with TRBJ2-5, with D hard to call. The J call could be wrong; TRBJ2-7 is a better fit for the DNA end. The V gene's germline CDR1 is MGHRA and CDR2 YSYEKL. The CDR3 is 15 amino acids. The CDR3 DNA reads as TGCGCCAGCAGCCAAGATCAACTATTTTACTACGAGCAGTACTTC. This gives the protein CASSQDQLFYYEQYF.

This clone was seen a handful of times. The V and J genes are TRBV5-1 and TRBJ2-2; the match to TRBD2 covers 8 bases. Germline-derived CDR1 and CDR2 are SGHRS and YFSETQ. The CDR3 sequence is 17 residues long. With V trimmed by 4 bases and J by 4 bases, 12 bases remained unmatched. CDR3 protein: CASSKLGGLGGTGELFF. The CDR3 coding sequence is TGCGCCAGCAGCAAACTCGGGGGACTAGGGGGCACCGGGGAGCTGTTTTTT.

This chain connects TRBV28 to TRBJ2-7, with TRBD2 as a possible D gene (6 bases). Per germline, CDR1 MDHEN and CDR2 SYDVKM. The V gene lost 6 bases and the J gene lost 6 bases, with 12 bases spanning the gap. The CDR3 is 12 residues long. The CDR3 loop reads CASRGLGGEQYF. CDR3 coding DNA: TGTGCCAGCAGGGGGTTGGGGGGCGAGCAGTACTTC.

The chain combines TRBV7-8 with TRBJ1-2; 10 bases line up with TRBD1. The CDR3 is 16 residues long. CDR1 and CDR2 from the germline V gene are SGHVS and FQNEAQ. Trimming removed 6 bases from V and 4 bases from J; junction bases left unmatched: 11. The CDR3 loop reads CASSRQGAKSGYGYTF. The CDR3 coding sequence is TGTGCCAGCAGTCGACAGGGGGCTAAGTCCGGCTATGGCTACACCTTC.

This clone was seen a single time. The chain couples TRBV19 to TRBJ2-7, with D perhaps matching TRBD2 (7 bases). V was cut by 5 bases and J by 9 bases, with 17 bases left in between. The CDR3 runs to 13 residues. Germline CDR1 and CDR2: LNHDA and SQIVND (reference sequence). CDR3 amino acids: CASSRPPGGPQYF. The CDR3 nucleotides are TGTGCCAGTAGTCGACCCCCCGGGGGGCCGCAGTACTTC.

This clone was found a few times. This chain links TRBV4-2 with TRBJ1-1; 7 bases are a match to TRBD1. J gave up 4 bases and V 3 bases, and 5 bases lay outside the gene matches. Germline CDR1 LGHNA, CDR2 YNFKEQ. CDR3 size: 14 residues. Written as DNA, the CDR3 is TGTGCCAGCAGCCACGCAGACAGGGCCACTGAAGCTTTCTTT. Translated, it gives CASSHADRATEAFF.

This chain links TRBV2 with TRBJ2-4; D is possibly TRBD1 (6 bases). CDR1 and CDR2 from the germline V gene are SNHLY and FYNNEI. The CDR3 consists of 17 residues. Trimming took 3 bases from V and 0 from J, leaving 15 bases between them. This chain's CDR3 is CASSEPTDSLAKNIQYF. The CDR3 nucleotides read TGTGCCAGCAGTGAGCCGACGGACAGCCTAGCCAAAAACATTCAGTACTTC. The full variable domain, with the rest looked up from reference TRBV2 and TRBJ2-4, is EPEVTQTPSHQVTQMGQEVILRCVPISNHLYFYWYRQILGQKVEFLVSFYNNEISEKSEIFDDQFSVERPDGSNFTLKIRSTKLEDSAMYFCASSEPTDSLAKNIQYFGAGTRLSVL.

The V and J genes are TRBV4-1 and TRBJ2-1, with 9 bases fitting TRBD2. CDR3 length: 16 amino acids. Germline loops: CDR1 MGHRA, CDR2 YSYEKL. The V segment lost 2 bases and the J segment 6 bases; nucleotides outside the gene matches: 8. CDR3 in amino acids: CASSQWSLAGTNEQFF. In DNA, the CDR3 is TGCGCCAGCAGCCAATGGAGTCTAGCGGGAACCAATGAGCAGTTCTTC.

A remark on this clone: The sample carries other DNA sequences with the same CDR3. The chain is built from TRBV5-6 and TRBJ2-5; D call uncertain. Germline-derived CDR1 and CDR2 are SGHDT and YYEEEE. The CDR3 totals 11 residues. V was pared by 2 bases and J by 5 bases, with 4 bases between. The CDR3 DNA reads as TGTGCCAGCAGCTTCGGTGAGACCCAGTACTTC. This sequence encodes CASSFGETQYF.